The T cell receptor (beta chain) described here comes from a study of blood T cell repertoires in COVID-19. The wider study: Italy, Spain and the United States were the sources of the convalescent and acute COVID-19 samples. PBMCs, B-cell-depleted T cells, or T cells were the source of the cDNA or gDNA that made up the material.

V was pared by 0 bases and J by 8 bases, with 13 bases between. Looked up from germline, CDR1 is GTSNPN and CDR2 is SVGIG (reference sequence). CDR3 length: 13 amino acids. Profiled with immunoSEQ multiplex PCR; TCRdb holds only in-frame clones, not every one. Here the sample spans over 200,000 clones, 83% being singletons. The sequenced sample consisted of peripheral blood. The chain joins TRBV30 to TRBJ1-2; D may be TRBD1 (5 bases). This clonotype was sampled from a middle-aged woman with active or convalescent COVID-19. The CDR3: CAWSVEGFDGYTF. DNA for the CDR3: TGTGCCTGGAGTGTGGAGGGGTTCGACGGCTACACCTTC.